This T cell receptor beta chain emerged from a study of T cell responses to AZD1222 COVID-19 vaccine. This CDR3 has 14 amino acids. V was pared by 6 bases and J by 1 base, with 12 bases between. Germline values: CDR1 SEHNR, CDR2 FQNEAQ (reference sequence). Concerning this clone itself: Its antigen is not known.

Some clones are missing from TCRdb's copy, which holds only in-frame ones; the method was immunoSEQ multiplex PCR. The data hold fewer than 90,000 clones, with 86% observed a single time. The study, taken as a whole, reports: Among spike-specific TCRs, nearly half reportedly target unmutated variant regions.

The chain recombines TRBV7-9 with TRBJ1-1, with D perhaps TRBD1 (5 bases). This receptor was taken from an adult who received the AZD1222 COVID-19 vaccine. The specimen was peripheral blood, collected 28 days after the second AZD1222 dose. The chain's CDR3 is CASRPSRGNTEAFF. DNA for the CDR3: TGTGCCAGCAGGCCCTCTAGGGGGAACACTGAAGCTTTCTTT.